This paragraph covers one T cell receptor beta chain sequence. Its antigen is currently unknown. The entry originates in a study of T cell responses to AZD1222 COVID-19 vaccine. Overall study findings and caveats: Donors, mostly white British, included more females; clonal diversity was possibly underestimated. Along spike, vaccine-associated CD4 TCRs were found throughout, with dominance at 160-218 and 743-854. Once two AZD1222 doses were given, Spike-specific TCR breadth and depth went up.

The assay was immunoSEQ multiplex PCR, and TCRdb's table has in-frame clones only and misses some. The sample lists roughly 140,000 clones, about 91% occurring once. V lost 2 bases and J 7 bases, leaving 5 bases between the germline ends. The CDR3 is made up of 11 amino acids. CDR1 and CDR2 from the germline V gene are MNHEY and SVGEGT. This chain links TRBV6-2 or TRBV6-3 with TRBJ1-2, with D unresolved. This clonotype was obtained from an adult in good health. The source was peripheral blood, collected on day 0 of AZD1222 vaccination. CDR3 bases: TGTGCCAGCAGTTACCCCGGTGGCTACACCTTC. This encodes CASSYPGGYTF.